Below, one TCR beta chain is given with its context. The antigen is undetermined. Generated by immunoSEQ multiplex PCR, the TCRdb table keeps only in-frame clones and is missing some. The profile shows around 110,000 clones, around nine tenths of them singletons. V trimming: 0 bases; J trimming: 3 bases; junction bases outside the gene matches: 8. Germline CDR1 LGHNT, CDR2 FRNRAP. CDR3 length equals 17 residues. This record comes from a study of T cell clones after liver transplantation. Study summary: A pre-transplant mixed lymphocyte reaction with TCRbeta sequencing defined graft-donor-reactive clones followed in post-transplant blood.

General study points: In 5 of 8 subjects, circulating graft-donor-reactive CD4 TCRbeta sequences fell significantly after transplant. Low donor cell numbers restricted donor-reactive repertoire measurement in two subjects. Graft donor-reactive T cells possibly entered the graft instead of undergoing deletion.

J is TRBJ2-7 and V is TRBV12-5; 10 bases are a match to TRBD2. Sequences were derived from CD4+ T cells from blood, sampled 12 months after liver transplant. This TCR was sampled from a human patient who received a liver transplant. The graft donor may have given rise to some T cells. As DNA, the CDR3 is TGTGCTAGTGGTTTGGTTGTGGGACTAGCGAAAAACTACGAGCAGTACTTC. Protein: CASGLVVGLAKNYEQYF.